The 10 T cell receptor beta chains below come from one sample, sequenced in a study of resident and recirculating memory T cells in vitiligo. TCRdb's table, derived via immunoSEQ multiplex PCR, lists solely in-frame clones and lacks some. The sample shows 65,000 to 80,000 clones, approximately 90% of them seen only once. Sample: blood. The receptor source for this set is a male donor with vitiligo.

The V call is TRBV7-6, the J call TRBJ2-7; TRBD1 matches at 10 bases. The CDR3 totals 13 residues. Trimming took 6 bases from V and 4 from J; bases not matched to a gene: 3. The germline V gene encodes CDR1 SGHVS and CDR2 FNYEAQ. The CDR3 DNA reads TGTGCCAGCAGTCGGACAGGGGGTTACGAGCAGTACTTC. It specifies CASSRTGGYEQYF.

The chain links TRBV6-4 to TRBJ1-1; D unclear. This CDR3 spans 13 amino acids. In germline, CDR1 is MRHNA, CDR2 SNTAGT. Deletions cut 5 bases from V and 0 bases from J, with 7 bases between. CDR3 coding DNA: TGTGCCAGCAGTTACGACATGAACACTGAAGCTTTCTTT. This translates into CASSYDMNTEAFF.

This clone was recorded once. The chain employs TRBV29-1 and TRBJ2-7, with 9 bases lining up with TRBD2. V trimming: 7 bases; J trimming: 8 bases; junction bases outside the gene matches: 12. The CDR3 has 13 residues. CDR1 and CDR2 (germline): SQVTM, ANQGSEA. The CDR3 nucleotides read TGCAGCGCGAACCTTAGCGGGAGCGGAAAGCAGTACTTC. Encoded protein: CSANLSGSGKQYF.

The rearrangement uses TRBV28 and TRBJ2-7, with 8 nucleotides matching TRBD2. The V segment lost 6 bases and the J segment 0 bases; nucleotides outside the gene matches: 10. The germline gives CDR1 MDHEN, CDR2 SYDVKM. This CDR3 is 16 amino acids long. The chain's CDR3 is CASRPNPGTSSYEQYF. The DNA for the CDR3 is TGTGCCAGCAGACCCAATCCCGGGACTAGCTCCTACGAGCAGTACTTC.

The sample holds a few counts of this clone. The V call is TRBV4-1, the J call TRBJ2-1; 8 positions agree with TRBD2. Germline lookup yields CDR1 MGHRA and CDR2 YSYEKL. V lost 0 bases to trimming and J lost 7 bases; unmatched junction nucleotides: 5. CDR3 length: 15 residues. The CDR3 region has the DNA TGCGCCAGCAGCCAAGATTCTAGCGGGTATAATGAGCAGTTCTTC. Amino acids: CASSQDSSGYNEQFF.

CDR3 nucleotides: TGTGCCAGCAGTTCCCTCGCCCAAGCGGGGAGGGCCTACAATGAGCAGTTCTTC. Amino acids: CASSSLAQAGRAYNEQFF. The chain carries TRBV28 and TRBJ2-1; 7 bases line up with TRBD2. Trimming cost V 4 bases and J 2 bases; bases outside gene matches: 14. The CDR3 has 18 residues. In germline, CDR1 is MDHEN, CDR2 SYDVKM.

The V gene is TRBV7-3, the J gene TRBJ2-1; possibly TRBD1 for D (6 bases). From germline, CDR1 is SGHTA and CDR2 FQGTGA. Trimming cost V 2 bases and J 5 bases, with 13 bases left between them. This CDR3 comprises 15 residues. CDR3 in amino acids: CASSLGSGTNNEQFF. Here the CDR3 DNA reads TGTGCCAGCAGCTTAGGGTCAGGGACAAACAATGAGCAGTTCTTC.

The V and J genes are TRBV7-9 and TRBJ2-1, with 8 bases lining up with TRBD2. The CDR3 runs 16 residues. Germline V gene sequence: CDR1 SEHNR, CDR2 FQNEAQ (reference sequence). Trimming cost V 4 bases and J 5 bases; bases outside gene matches: 10. The CDR3 bases are TGTGCCAGCAGCTCCTTAGGACTAGCTGCAAACAATGAGCAGTTCTTC. This translates into CASSSLGLAANNEQFF.

The genes are TRBV4-3 and TRBJ2-4; TRBD1 agrees at 8 bases. This CDR3 has 18 residues. From germline, CDR1 is LGHNA and CDR2 YSLEER. With 0 bases clipped from V and 2 bases from J, the junction kept 9 bases outside the gene matches. The CDR3 DNA follows: TGCGCCAGCAGCCAAGATAGTAGGAGACAGGGGTCCAAAAACATTCAGTACTTC. This gives the protein CASSQDSRRQGSKNIQYF.

The chain combines TRBV5-1 with TRBJ2-7; 9 bases line up with TRBD1. Germline CDR1 SGHRS, CDR2 YFSETQ. The V gene end was trimmed by 3 bases and the J gene end by 3 bases; junction bases not matched to a gene: 7. The CDR3 loop spans 15 amino acids. DNA for the CDR3: TGCGCCAGCAGCTGGGGACAGGGAGCATTCTACGAGCAGTACTTC. Translating it yields CASSWGQGAFYEQYF.